The 5 T cell receptor beta chains listed next were all sequenced from one sample in a study of blood T cells in healthy people across ages. Primers used in a second PCR of roughly 6 to 12 cycles were a sample-barcoded 5' primer and a J-beta primer mix. TCRdb passed the 5' RACE reads through MiXCR, listing each CDR3 protein once. The sample lists 2 million or so distinct CDR3 sequences, about 49% occurring once. The sequencing sample was made of blood. Receptor source: a woman between 40 and 50 years old in good health.

This chain uses TRBV9 with TRBJ2-1, with D possibly TRBD2 on 6 matching bases. The CDR3 covers 14 residues. Germline CDR1 is SGDLS and CDR2 is YYNGEE. V lost 1 base and J 4 bases, leaving 9 bases between the germline ends. CDR3 loop: CASSVTGRYNEQFF. The CDR3 DNA reads TGTGCCAGCAGCGTAACGGGGAGGTACAATGAGCAGTTCTTC.

This rearrangement joins TRBV5-1 to TRBJ2-1, with 8 bases lining up with TRBD2. After removal of 1 base from V and 2 bases from J, the junction contained 5 bases not matched to a gene. The CDR3 is 16 residues long. Germline-derived CDR1 and CDR2 are SGHRS and YFSETQ. CDR3 loop: CASSLLSGGTYNEQFF. The CDR3 nucleotides are TGCGCCAGCAGCTTGTTGAGCGGGGGAACCTACAATGAGCAGTTCTTC.

This chain connects TRBV20-1 to TRBJ1-2, with D perhaps TRBD1 (6 bases). The CDR3 consists of 14 residues. Germline V gene sequence: CDR1 DFQATT, CDR2 SNEGSKA (reference sequence). The germline V and J ends were trimmed by 8 bases and 2 bases, with 18 bases remaining between them. The CDR3 bases are TGCAGTCTCCCGAGGGGGGGCTACAACTATGGCTACACCTTC. This gives the protein CSLPRGGYNYGYTF.

The V gene is TRBV5-6, the J gene TRBJ2-3; D unresolved. Germline V lookup: CDR1 SGHDT, CDR2 YYEEEE. V dropped 2 bases and J dropped 7 bases, with 14 bases sitting between them. This CDR3 comprises 14 residues. CDR3 amino acids: CASSLNAIWNTQYF. CDR3 bases: TGTGCCAGCAGCTTAAACGCCATTTGGAATACGCAGTATTTT.

In nucleotides, the CDR3 is TGTGCCAGCGGACCAGGGGAGACAGATACGCAGTATTTT. Its translation is CASGPGETDTQYF. This chain connects TRBV25-1 to TRBJ2-3, with D possibly matching TRBD1 (6 bases). Trimming cost V 8 bases and J 3 bases, with 12 bases left between them. Germline CDR1 is MGHDK and CDR2 is SYGVNS. CDR3 length equals 13 residues.